This TCR beta chain was identified in a study of shared clonotypes between healthy human individuals. Naive CD8 isolation took CD45RO-negative cells positively selected for CCR7 and excluded terminally differentiated effector memory CD45RA+ cells. Sequenced by immunoSEQ multiplex PCR; TCRdb stores in-frame clones only, minus some. Among over 2,000,000 clones, about 93% were seen once, and the ten largest hold 1.5% to 2%. The source of this sequence is a man aged 18 to 30 in good health. Some clones in this sample may be carry-over from other donors' samples. The source material was naive CD8+ T cells from PBMCs.

The CDR3 here is CASSLLREGGTDTQYF. In nucleotides, the CDR3 is TGTGCCAGCAGTTTATTGCGGGAGGGGGGCACAGATACGCAGTATTTT. The V and J genes are TRBV27 and TRBJ2-3, with 9 bases lining up with TRBD2. The CDR3 is made up of 16 amino acids. Trimming at V came to 1 base and at J to 1 base, leaving 3 bases not matched to a gene. Germline assignment: CDR1 MNHEY and CDR2 SMNVEV (reference sequence).